This record concerns one T cell receptor (beta chain) sequence. CD45RO-negative, CCR7-selected cells formed the naive CD8 fraction, which excluded terminally differentiated effector memory CD45RA+ cells. This sample is drawn from a study of shared clonotypes between healthy human individuals. Repertoires were generated with immunoSEQ multiplex PCR, while TCRdb's copy carries only in-frame clones and drops some. The data show around 1.9 million clones, roughly 91% seen once. Germline V gene sequence: CDR1 SEHNR, CDR2 FQNEAQ (reference sequence). This CDR3 region has 16 residues. V trimming: 1 base; J trimming: 5 bases; junction bases outside the gene matches: 9.

Sequences were obtained from naive CD8+ T cells from PBMCs. V is TRBV7-9 and J is TRBJ2-3; 7 bases line up with TRBD2. The sequence was collected from a man aged 18 to 35 in good health. Some clones in this sample may be carry-over from other donors' samples. The CDR3 sequence: CASSLVRVRERDTQYF. DNA for the CDR3: TGTGCCAGCAGCTTAGTTCGGGTGCGGGAGAGAGATACGCAGTATTTT.